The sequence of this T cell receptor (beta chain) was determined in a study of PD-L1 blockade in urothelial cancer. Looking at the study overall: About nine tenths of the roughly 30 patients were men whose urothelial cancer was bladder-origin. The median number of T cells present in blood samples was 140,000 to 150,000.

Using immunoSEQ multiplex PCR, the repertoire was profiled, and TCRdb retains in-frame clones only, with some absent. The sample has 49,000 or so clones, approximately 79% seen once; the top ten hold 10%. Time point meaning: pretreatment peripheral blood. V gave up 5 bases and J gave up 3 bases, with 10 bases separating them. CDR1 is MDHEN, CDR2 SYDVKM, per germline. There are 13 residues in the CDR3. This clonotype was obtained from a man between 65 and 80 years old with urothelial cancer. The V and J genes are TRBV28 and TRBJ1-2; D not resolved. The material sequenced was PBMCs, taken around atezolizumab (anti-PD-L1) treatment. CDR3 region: CASSALADYGYTF. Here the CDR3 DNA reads TGTGCCAGCAGTGCCTTGGCCGACTATGGCTACACCTTC.